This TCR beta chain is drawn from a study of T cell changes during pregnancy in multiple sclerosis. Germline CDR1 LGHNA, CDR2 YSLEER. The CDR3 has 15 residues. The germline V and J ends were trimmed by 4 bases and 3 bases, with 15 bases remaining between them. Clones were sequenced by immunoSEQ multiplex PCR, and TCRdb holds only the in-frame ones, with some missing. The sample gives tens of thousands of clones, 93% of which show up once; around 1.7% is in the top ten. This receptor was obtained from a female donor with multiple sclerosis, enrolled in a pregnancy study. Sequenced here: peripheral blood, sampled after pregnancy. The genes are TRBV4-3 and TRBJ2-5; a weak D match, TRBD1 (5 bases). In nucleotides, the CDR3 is TGCGCCAGCAGCCGTACGGTGGGGCTTGAAGAGACCCAGTACTTC. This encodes CASSRTVGLEETQYF.